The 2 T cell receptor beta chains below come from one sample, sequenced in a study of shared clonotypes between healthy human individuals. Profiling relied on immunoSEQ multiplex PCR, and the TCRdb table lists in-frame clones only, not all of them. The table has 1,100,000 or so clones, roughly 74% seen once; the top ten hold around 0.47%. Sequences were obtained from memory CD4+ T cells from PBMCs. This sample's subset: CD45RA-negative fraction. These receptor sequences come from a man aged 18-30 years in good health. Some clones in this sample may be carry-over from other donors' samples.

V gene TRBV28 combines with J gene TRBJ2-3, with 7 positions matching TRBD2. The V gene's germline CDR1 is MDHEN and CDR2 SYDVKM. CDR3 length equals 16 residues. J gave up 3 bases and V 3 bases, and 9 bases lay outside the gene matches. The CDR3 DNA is TGTGCCAGCAGTTTCGGACTAGAAAGAGCTACAGATACGCAGTATTTT. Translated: CASSFGLERATDTQYF.

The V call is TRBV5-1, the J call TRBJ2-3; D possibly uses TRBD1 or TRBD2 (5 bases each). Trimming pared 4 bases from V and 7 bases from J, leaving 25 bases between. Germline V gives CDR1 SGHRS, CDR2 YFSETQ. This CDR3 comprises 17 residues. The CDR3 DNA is TGCGCCAGCAGCCGGGGCATATCGGCCAGCCTCGGGAATACGCAGTATTTT. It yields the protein CASSRGISASLGNTQYF.